This T cell receptor (beta chain) was obtained from a study of T cell responses to AZD1222 COVID-19 vaccine. Generated by immunoSEQ multiplex PCR, the TCRdb table keeps only in-frame clones and is missing some. The table lists roughly 120,000 clones, 86% of them singletons. Overall study results and limits: It was only a handful of AZD1222 recipients who were seropositive at baseline. White British donors predominated, females outnumbered males, and clonal diversity was possibly underestimated. Vaccine-associated CD4 TCRs spanned spike, dominant at 160-218 and 743-854. Only after the peak T cell response were repertoires sampled.

V lost 4 bases, J lost 0 bases, and 13 bases lay in between. Germline CDR1 SGHNT, CDR2 YYREEE (reference sequence). The length of the CDR3 is 15 residues. As to this clone: The antigen is not known.

The sample was peripheral blood, taken on day 0 of AZD1222 vaccination. This TCR was recovered from an adult in good health. The genes are TRBV5-4 and TRBJ1-1; D perhaps matches TRBD1 (5 bases). CDR3 sequence reads: CASSPGLGVNTEAFF. In DNA, the CDR3 is TGTGCCAGCAGCCCGGGGCTGGGAGTGAACACTGAAGCTTTCTTT.